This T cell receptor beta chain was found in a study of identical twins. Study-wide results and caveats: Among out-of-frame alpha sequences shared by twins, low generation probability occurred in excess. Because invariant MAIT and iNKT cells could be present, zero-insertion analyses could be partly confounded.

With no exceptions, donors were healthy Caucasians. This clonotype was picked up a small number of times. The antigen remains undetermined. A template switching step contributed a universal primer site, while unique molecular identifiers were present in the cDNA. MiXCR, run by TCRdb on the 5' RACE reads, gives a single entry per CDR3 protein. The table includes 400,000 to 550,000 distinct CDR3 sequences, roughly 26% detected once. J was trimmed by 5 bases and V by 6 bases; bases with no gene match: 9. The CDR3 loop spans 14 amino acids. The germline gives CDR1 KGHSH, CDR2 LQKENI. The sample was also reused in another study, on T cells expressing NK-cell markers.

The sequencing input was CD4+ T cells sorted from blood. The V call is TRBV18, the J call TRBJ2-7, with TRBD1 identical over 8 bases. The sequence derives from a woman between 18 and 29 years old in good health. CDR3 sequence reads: CASSQNDRGHEQYF. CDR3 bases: TGTGCCAGCTCCCAGAATGACAGGGGCCACGAGCAGTACTTC.